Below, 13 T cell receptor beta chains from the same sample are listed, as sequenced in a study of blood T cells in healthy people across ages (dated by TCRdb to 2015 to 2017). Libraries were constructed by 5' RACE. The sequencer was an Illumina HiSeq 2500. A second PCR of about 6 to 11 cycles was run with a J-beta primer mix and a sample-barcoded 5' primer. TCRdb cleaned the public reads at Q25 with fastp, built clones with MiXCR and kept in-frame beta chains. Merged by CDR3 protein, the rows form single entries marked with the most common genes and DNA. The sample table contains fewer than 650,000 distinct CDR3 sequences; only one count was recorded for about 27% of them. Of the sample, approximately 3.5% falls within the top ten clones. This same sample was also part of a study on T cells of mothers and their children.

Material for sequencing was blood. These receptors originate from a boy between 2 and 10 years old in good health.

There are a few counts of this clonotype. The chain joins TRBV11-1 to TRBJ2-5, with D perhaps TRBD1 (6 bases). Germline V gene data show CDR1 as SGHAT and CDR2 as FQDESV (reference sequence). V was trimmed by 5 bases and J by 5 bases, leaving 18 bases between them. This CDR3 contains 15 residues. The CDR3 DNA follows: TGTGCCAGCAGCCGAGGGTCAGGGGTATGGGAGACCCAGTACTTC. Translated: CASSRGSGVWETQYF.

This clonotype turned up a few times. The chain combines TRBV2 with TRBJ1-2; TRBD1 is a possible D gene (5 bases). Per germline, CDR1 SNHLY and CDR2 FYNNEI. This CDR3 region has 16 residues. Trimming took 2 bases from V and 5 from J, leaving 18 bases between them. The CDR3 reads CASSESSGTSGYGYTF. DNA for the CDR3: TGTGCCAGCAGTGAAAGTAGCGGGACTTCGGGTTATGGCTACACCTTC.

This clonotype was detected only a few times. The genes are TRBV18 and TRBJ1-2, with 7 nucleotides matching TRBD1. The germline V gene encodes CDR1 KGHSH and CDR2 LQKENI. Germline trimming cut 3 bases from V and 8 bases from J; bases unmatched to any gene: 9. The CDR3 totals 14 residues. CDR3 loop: CASSPKTGAEGYTF. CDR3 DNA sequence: TGTGCCAGCTCACCTAAAACAGGGGCGGAAGGCTACACCTTC. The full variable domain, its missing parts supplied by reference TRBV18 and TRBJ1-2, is NAGVMQNPRHLVRRRGQEARLRCSPMKGHSHVYWYRQLPEEGLKFMVYLQKENIIDESGMPKERFSAEFPKEGPSILRIQQVVRGDSAAYFCASSPKTGAEGYTFGSGTRLTVV.

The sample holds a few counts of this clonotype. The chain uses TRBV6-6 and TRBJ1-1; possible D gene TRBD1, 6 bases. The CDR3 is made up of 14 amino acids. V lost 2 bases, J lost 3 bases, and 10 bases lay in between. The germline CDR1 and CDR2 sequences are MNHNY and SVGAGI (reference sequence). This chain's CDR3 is CASSYGGTYTEAFF. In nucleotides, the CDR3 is TGTGCCAGCAGTTACGGGGGCACCTACACTGAAGCTTTCTTT.

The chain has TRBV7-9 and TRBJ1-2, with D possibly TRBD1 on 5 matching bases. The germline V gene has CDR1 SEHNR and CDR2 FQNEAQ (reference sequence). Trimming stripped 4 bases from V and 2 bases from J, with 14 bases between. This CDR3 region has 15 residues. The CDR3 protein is CASSSPGRKNYGYTF. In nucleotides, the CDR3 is TGTGCCAGCAGCTCGCCGGGACGGAAAAACTATGGCTACACCTTC.

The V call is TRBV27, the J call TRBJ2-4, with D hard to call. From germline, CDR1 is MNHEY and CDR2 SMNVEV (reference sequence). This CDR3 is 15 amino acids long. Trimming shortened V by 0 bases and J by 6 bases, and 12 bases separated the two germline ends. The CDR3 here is CASSLSGSRANIQYF. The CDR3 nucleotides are TGTGCCAGCAGTTTATCAGGTTCAAGGGCAAACATTCAGTACTTC.

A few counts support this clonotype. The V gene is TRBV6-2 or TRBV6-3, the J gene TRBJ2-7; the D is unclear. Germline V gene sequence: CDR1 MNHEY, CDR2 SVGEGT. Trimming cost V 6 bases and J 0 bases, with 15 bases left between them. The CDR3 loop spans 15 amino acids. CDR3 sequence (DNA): TGTGCCAGCAGCTCACGCGACCCGAACTCCTACGAGCAGTACTTC. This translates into CASSSRDPNSYEQYF.

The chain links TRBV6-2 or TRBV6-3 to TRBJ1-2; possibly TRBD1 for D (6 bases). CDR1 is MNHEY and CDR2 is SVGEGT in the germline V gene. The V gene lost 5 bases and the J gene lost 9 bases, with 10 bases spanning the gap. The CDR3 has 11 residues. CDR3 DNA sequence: TGTGCCAGCAGTCAGGGGTATCGCTACACCTTC. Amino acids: CASSQGYRYTF.

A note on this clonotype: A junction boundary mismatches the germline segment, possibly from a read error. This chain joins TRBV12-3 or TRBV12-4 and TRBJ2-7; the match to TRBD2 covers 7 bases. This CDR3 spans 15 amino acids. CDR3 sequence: CASSLRLAGSSEQYF. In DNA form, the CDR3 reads TGTGCCAGCAGTCTGAGACTAGCTGGATCCTCCGAGCAGTACTTC.

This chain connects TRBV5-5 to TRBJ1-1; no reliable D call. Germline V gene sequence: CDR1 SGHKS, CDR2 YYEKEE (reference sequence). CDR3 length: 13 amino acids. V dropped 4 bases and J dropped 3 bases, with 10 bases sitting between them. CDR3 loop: CASSMAGDTEAFF. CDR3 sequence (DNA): TGTGCCAGCAGCATGGCCGGGGACACTGAAGCTTTCTTT.

The CDR3 nucleotides are TGCGCCAGCAGCTGGTCAGGGGGCTCTGGGGCCAACGTCCTGACTTTC. It translates to CASSWSGGSGANVLTF. This chain links TRBV5-1 with TRBJ2-6; 7 bases map to TRBD1. The CDR3 covers 16 residues. Per the germline V gene, CDR1 is SGHRS and CDR2 is YFSETQ. The junction had 3 bases not matched to a gene; V was cut back by 3 bases and J by 0 bases.

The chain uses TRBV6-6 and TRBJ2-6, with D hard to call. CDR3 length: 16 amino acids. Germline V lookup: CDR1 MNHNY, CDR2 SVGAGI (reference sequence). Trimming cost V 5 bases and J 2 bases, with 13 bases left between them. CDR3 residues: CASSIMSGAGANVLTF. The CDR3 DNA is TGTGCCAGCAGTATCATGTCGGGCGCTGGGGCCAACGTCCTGACTTTC.

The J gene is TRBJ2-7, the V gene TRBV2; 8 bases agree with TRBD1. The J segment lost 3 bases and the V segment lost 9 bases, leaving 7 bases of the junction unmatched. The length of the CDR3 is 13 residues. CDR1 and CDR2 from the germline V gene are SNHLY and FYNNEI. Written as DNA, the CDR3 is TGTGCCAGTACGGGACAGGACCTCTACGAGCAGTACTTC. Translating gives CASTGQDLYEQYF.